These T cell receptor beta chains were read from a single sample in a study of OX40 agonist ivuxolimab in advanced cancers. This table comes from immunoSEQ multiplex PCR, and its TCRdb copy is limited to in-frame clones, with some not included. The sample carries 60,000 to 80,000 clones, 65% to 90% recorded once. The sequencing used CD4+ or CD8+ T cells sorted from blood, collected in a trial of the OX40 agonist ivuxolimab. The source of these receptors is an adult with an advanced solid tumor such as melanoma, head and neck, liver or kidney cancer. Both conserved end residues are part of each CDR3. The D gene is left open where the match is weak.

D gene: TRBD2
V gene: TRBV7-2
CDR3 protein: CASSLLPSGGAHEQFF

D gene: -
V gene: TRBV29-1
CDR3 protein: CSVGGATGSTDTQYF

D gene: -
V gene: TRBV6-5
CDR3 protein: CASSYAGSSYEQYF

D gene: -
V gene: TRBV7-2
CDR3 protein: CASSASSNGELFF

D gene: -
V gene: TRBV20-1
CDR3 protein: CRAGSTQKAFF

D gene: TRBD1
V gene: TRBV20-1
CDR3 protein: CSAGQGGGYTF

D gene: TRBD2
V gene: TRBV7-2
CDR3 protein: CASSLLGGGNTGELFF

D gene: -
V gene: TRBV7-2
CDR3 protein: CASTVSVNTEAFF

D gene: TRBD2
V gene: TRBV12-5
CDR3 protein: CASEFSSGREQFF

D gene: -
V gene: TRBV5-1
CDR3 protein: CASSFSGAHSYNEQFF

D gene: -
V gene: TRBV6-5
CDR3 protein: CASSYGATVNTEAFF

D gene: -
V gene: TRBV7-2
CDR3 protein: CASSLQARRDGELFF

D gene: TRBD2
V gene: TRBV7-2
CDR3 protein: CASSLLAGGYGEQYF

D gene: -
V gene: TRBV6-5
CDR3 protein: CASGGDSGNTIYF

D gene: -
V gene: TRBV6-6
CDR3 protein: CASSYDGNYGYTF

D gene: -
V gene: TRBV7-9
CDR3 protein: CASSLGRVSPLHF

D gene: -
V gene: TRBV2
CDR3 protein: CASPTGTTNYGYTF

D gene: -
V gene: TRBV4-1
CDR3 protein: CASSQPRRGTNNEQFF

D gene: TRBD2
V gene: TRBV10-3
CDR3 protein: CAISEASGSSYEQYF

D gene: TRBD1
V gene: TRBV5-5
CDR3 protein: CASSSVDRGSLAFSYEQYF

D gene: -
V gene: TRBV5-1
CDR3 protein: CASSFNTGELFF

D gene: -
V gene: TRBV7-2
CDR3 protein: CASSPDLPQPQHF

D gene: TRBD2
V gene: TRBV19
CDR3 protein: CASRSGTKEETQYF

D gene: TRBD1
V gene: TRBV5-5
CDR3 protein: CASSLDRGPGANVLTF

D gene: -
V gene: TRBV15
CDR3 protein: CATSRDHDTQYF

D gene: -
V gene: TRBV6-6
CDR3 protein: CASRTAYSNQPQHF

D gene: -
V gene: TRBV2
CDR3 protein: CASRTPVGPQETQYF

D gene: -
V gene: TRBV7-8
CDR3 protein: CASSLDERLEGADTQYF

D gene: -
V gene: TRBV27
CDR3 protein: CASSLHWGSGNTIYF

D gene: -
V gene: TRBV2
CDR3 protein: CASSVTLGGRRGYTF

D gene: TRBD1
V gene: TRBV11-2
CDR3 protein: CASSLVSGGAYGYTF

D gene: TRBD2
V gene: TRBV7-2
CDR3 protein: CASSFISLGGAGELFF

D gene: TRBD1
V gene: TRBV5-6
CDR3 protein: CASSLTGVGQETQYF

D gene: -
V gene: TRBV2
CDR3 protein: CASELSGRGTEAFF

D gene: -
V gene: TRBV19
CDR3 protein: CASQDSPMGYTF

D gene: TRBD1
V gene: TRBV7-9
CDR3 protein: CASSLTGTGEEQFF

D gene: TRBD1
V gene: TRBV9
CDR3 protein: CASSLTGGDSPLHF

D gene: TRBD1
V gene: TRBV10-3
CDR3 protein: CAISDPGRQGETQYF

D gene: TRBD1
V gene: TRBV15
CDR3 protein: CATSSGIGQGQETQYF

D gene: -
V gene: TRBV18
CDR3 protein: CASSPPDPQQETQYF

D gene: -
V gene: TRBV11-2
CDR3 protein: CASSFGATGEKLFF

D gene: TRBD1
V gene: TRBV19
CDR3 protein: CASRVNRGRPEAFF

D gene: TRBD2
V gene: TRBV4-3
CDR3 protein: CASSQDLAGSYNEQFF

D gene: -
V gene: TRBV19
CDR3 protein: CASSLDRRMNTEAFF

D gene: -
V gene: TRBV6-5
CDR3 protein: CASSYSGPRGYTF

D gene: -
V gene: TRBV6-6
CDR3 protein: CASSSVDTEAFF